This TCR beta chain was sequenced in a study of shared clonotypes between healthy human individuals (TCRdb year 2020). About the investigation overall: The cohort comprised two women and a few men aged 18 to 49 years. Each donor's leukapheresis produced roughly between roughly 0.85 and 10 billion PBMCs. For each donor, three plates each were used for CD4 naive and CD4 memory, two plates were used for CD8 naive, and one plate was used for CD8 memory. Different laboratories and diverse techniques were used to prepare libraries and sequence TCR repertoires, to increase sequencing depth and limit assay-specific biases. To estimate repertoire size and how much clonotypes are shared between individuals, the study performed deep sequencing of blood TCR repertoires from roughly five healthy adults.

Using the deep immunoSEQ assay, TCR CDR3 regions were amplified from genomic DNA by multiplex PCR. Extracted genomic DNA from each cell subset was distributed evenly across all wells of several immunoSEQ 96-well plates, and each plate was treated as a replicate. Each replicate PCR for sorted subsets received 200 ng genomic DNA, equal to some 32,000 T cell genomes. The purified libraries were quantified using a Qubit 3.0 fluorometer, sized with a Bioanalyzer 2100, and then quantified again using the KAPA Library Quantification kit. Each immunoSEQ 96-well plate was sequenced on its own single-read 150-cycle Illumina NextSeq 550 flow cell. Under the source paper's analysis protocol: Because only junctional sequences without quality scores were contained in the immunoSEQ output, filtering matching that applied to full-length reads could not be performed. To assign V/J genes and CDR3, sequences were annotated using PyIR, a Python wrapper for IgBLAST v1.9, with IMGT germline references. Reads were filtered out if the reads had weak V/J assignments (E-value above 1e-6), no CDR3, stop codons, out-of-frame junctions, or ambiguous translated residues. V3J clonotypes were defined as sequences sharing an identical inferred V gene, J gene, and CDR3 amino acid sequence. The percentage overlap between two repertoires was calculated by dividing the number of shared unique clonotypes by the size of the smaller repertoire. Richness of each repertoire was evaluated using RTK rarefaction, the Chao1 estimator, and Recon v2.1 estimates of unobserved clonotypes. For all TCRbeta clonotypes obtained by the gDNA method from several donors, generation probabilities were computed with OLGA. Imported from immuneACCESS, the table was reduced by TCRdb to in-frame sequences with V and J called. These copies leave out some clones; in studies compared against another copy, an unresolved V gene accounts for under half, and the cause of the remainder is not known. The V and J calls and clone size were taken over from that table, and D and trimming were inferred from the DNA. For this sample the table gives roughly 2.4 million clones, of which approximately 95% were detected only once. Clones ranked in the top ten supply around 0.13% of the sample.

Findings and caveats that apply to the study as a whole: Estimated clonotype richness was generally larger for naive than for memory subsets. When four donors were compared, the shared fraction of clonotypes was about 5.5% for naive CD4, around 3.5% for naive CD8, more than 2% for memory CD4, and 0.4% for memory CD8. Sampling was restricted to blood, and TCR repertoires in tissue are likely to differ from TCR repertoires in blood. Clonotypes shared by all four sorted-subset donors showed higher generation probabilities than non-shared clonotypes. Even with the large sequencing depth, rarefaction of the sorted-subset datasets indicated that sequencing was incomplete. Based on pairwise subsampling, the degree of clonotype sharing among donors was expected to be affected by sequencing depth. Because the study included only a small number of donors, the genetic and exposure-history diversity represented was limited.

This clone was recorded once. Its recognized antigen is unknown. Base qualities are not recorded, but no much larger clone differs from it by a single base. Trimming at the junction amounts to 4 bases on V and 4 bases on J, and the germline ends lie 15 bases apart. Its CDR3 holds 14 amino acids, cysteine through phenylalanine. The kept DNA is CDR3 alone, 42 bases in frame from the first base. The germline V gene provides CDR1 SGHRS and CDR2 YFSETQ. The donors were healthy, HIV-negative adults who had no recently reported acute infections or vaccinations. Only Caucasian adults living in Nashville, Tennessee, USA were represented among the donors. Magnetic negative selection was used to enrich CD4+ T cells, after which naive cells were positively selected on CD45RA and the negative fraction became the memory subset. After blood collection by leukapheresis, PBMCs were isolated using Ficoll-Histopaque density gradient centrifugation and then cryopreserved in the vapor phase of liquid nitrogen. Analytical flow cytometry was used to check the purity and quantity of every magnetically sorted T cell population. Genomic DNA was isolated from each sorted fraction and quantified by UV absorbance on a Nanodrop 2000c.

The chain couples TRBV5-1 to TRBJ2-7; TRBD2 is perhaps the D gene, given 5 matching bases. The sample taken for sequencing was naive CD4+ T cells sorted from blood. The cell subset or site tag for this specimen amounts to: CD45RA+ positively selected. This receptor was obtained from a man aged 18 to 35 in good health. This receptor has the CDR3 CASSLTTGLYEQYF. The DNA sequence follows: TGCGCCAGCAGCCTAACTACGGGGTTGTACGAGCAGTACTTC. Beyond the CDR3, the reference TRBV5-1 and TRBJ2-7 genes provide the residues; the full variable domain reads: KAGVTQTPRYLIKTRGQQVTLSCSPISGHRSVSWYQQTPGQGLQFLFEYFSETQRNKGNFPGRFSGRQFSNSRSEMNVSTLELGDSALYLCASSLTTGLYEQYFGPGTRLTVT.